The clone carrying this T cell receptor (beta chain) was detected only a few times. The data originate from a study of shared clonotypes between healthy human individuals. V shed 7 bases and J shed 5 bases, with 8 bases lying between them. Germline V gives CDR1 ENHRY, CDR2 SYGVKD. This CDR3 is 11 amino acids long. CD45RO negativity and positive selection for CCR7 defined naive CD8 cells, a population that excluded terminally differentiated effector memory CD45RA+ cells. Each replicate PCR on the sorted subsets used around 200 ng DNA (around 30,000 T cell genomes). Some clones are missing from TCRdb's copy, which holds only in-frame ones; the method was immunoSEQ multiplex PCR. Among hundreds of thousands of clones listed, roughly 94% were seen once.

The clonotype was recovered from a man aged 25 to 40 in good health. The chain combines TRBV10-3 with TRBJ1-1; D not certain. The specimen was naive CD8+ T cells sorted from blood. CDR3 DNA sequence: TGTGCCATCATTCAAGGGACTGAAGCTTTCTTT. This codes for CAIIQGTEAFF.